Listed below are T cell receptor beta chains from one sample, sequenced in a study of shared clonotypes between healthy human individuals. Only in-frame clones appear in the TCRdb table, and some are missing; sequencing was by immunoSEQ multiplex PCR. The sample yields 2 million or so clones, roughly 94% seen once. Source material: naive CD4+ T cells sorted from blood. The source of these receptors is a man in his late teens or twenties in good health. Both conserved end residues are part of each CDR3. A D gene is named only where the DNA matches it firmly.

d_call j_call v_call cdr3_aa
. TRBJ1-5 TRBV2 CASSDQLNQPQHF
. TRBJ2-5 TRBV5-1 CASSSLLVPKTQYF
. TRBJ2-3 TRBV5-6 CASTRLAASTDTQYF
. TRBJ2-7 TRBV6-5 CASSRTSYEQYF
TRBD2 TRBJ2-3 TRBV10-2 CASSTEGTSAQYF
. TRBJ2-7 TRBV7-2 CASSLNPTWGASSYEQYF
. TRBJ2-3 TRBV7-2 CASSLGWGDTQYF
. TRBJ2-3 TRBV25-1 CASSPSPLPTQYF
. TRBJ2-7 TRBV11-2 CASSLALAALGYEQYF
TRBD1 TRBJ1-6 TRBV2 CASSVGQGSLHF
. TRBJ1-4 TRBV28 CASSPPLGWGKKEKLFF
. TRBJ1-2 TRBV6-5 CASSYSGMEPNYGYTF
. TRBJ1-2 TRBV18 CASSPQQENYGYTF
TRBD2 TRBJ2-2 TRBV2 CASSASGTHTGELFF
TRBD2 TRBJ2-7 TRBV6-1 CASCSGRAVYEQYF
. TRBJ1-4 TRBV7-9 CASSFSLANEKLFF
. TRBJ2-2 TRBV30 CAWMAGAANTGELFF
. TRBJ2-3 TRBV19 CASSIRDSRLSDTQYF
TRBD1 TRBJ2-3 TRBV5-1 CASSSGQGTQYF
. TRBJ1-3 TRBV9 CASSASDRSSGNTIYF
TRBD2 TRBJ2-2 TRBV5-1 CASSWGGSGANTGELFF
TRBD1 TRBJ2-2 TRBV6-6 CASNRQGQTGELFF